The 27 T cell receptor beta chains in this list originate from one sample, sequenced in a study of early T cells in non-severe SARS-CoV-2 infection. TCRdb re-called the 5' RACE reads with MiXCR, one entry per CDR3 protein. Among 50,000 to 70,000 distinct CDR3 sequences listed, 6% to 8.5% were seen once. Sequenced sample: whole blood. The receptor source for this set is an adult who was a healthcare worker with PCR-confirmed SARS-CoV-2 infection or an uninfected control (not recorded which).

This clonotype has ten or more counts. V and J are TRBV28 and TRBJ1-2, with 7 bases lining up with TRBD1. Germline CDR1 and CDR2: MDHEN and SYDVKM. Trimming at V came to 5 bases and at J to 2 bases, leaving 11 bases not matched to a gene. This CDR3 region has 16 residues. CDR3: CASSRRTGRGNYGYTF. CDR3 nucleotide sequence: TGTGCCAGCAGTCGAAGGACAGGTCGAGGGAACTATGGCTACACCTTC.

The chain links TRBV28 to TRBJ1-4; D call uncertain. The CDR3 runs 15 residues. Germline loops: CDR1 MDHEN, CDR2 SYDVKM. Trimming left V 2 bases short and J 8 bases short, with 15 bases between. The CDR3 reads CASSLKGRRAEKLFF. The CDR3 DNA reads TGTGCCAGCAGTTTAAAAGGGCGGAGGGCAGAAAAACTGTTTTTT. The full variable domain, its missing parts supplied by reference TRBV28 and TRBJ1-4, is DVKVTQSSRYLVKRTGEKVFLECVQDMDHENMFWYRQDPGLGLRLIYFSYDVKMKEKGDIPEGYSVSREKKERFSLILESASTNQTSMYLCASSLKGRRAEKLFFGSGTQLSVL.

This clonotype was counted many times. The V gene is TRBV7-2, the J gene TRBJ2-5; 8 bases line up with TRBD1. In germline, CDR1 is SGHTA, CDR2 FQGNSA. J was trimmed by 4 bases and V by 4 bases; bases with no gene match: 11. This CDR3 has 16 residues. The CDR3 DNA follows: TGTGCCAGCAGCTCCCGCGGACAGGGAGGAGTAGAGACCCAGTACTTC. Encoded protein: CASSSRGQGGVETQYF.

The rearrangement links TRBV3-1 to TRBJ2-2, with no clear D. The germline V and J ends were trimmed by 3 bases and 6 bases, with 5 bases remaining between them. Germline CDR1 reads LGHDT; CDR2 reads YNNKEL (reference sequence). The CDR3 spans 12 residues. The chain's CDR3 is CASSHRAGELFF. In DNA, the CDR3 is TGTGCCAGCAGCCACCGAGCCGGGGAGCTGTTTTTT.

The genes are TRBV24-1 and TRBJ2-3; D possibly uses TRBD1 or TRBD2 (7 bases each). V shed 4 bases and J shed 1 base, with 17 bases lying between them. CDR1 and CDR2 (germline): KGHDR, SFDVKD. There are 17 residues in the CDR3. CDR3 sequence (DNA): TGTGCCACCAGTGACGACAGGGAGGGGGGTCGCACAGATACGCAGTATTTT. It is translated as CATSDDREGGRTDTQYF.

The CDR3 spells CASSLMGYEQYF. The CDR3 DNA sequence: TGTGCCAGCAGTTTGATGGGTTACGAGCAGTACTTC. The chain employs TRBV28 and TRBJ2-7; D call uncertain. CDR1 is MDHEN, CDR2 SYDVKM, per germline. V was clipped by 3 bases and J by 4 bases, with 7 bases between them. This CDR3 is built from 12 residues.

This clonotype has a handful of counts. The V call is TRBV2, the J call TRBJ2-7, with 7 bases identical to TRBD2. The V gene's germline CDR1 is SNHLY and CDR2 FYNNEI. The CDR3 contains 12 residues. The V and J ends lost 3 bases and 7 bases, in that order; junction bases with no gene match: 3. The DNA for the CDR3 is TGTGCCAGCAGTGAGTCGGGAGGTGAGCAGTACTTC. Protein sequence: CASSESGGEQYF.

This clonotype was found many times. The chain joins TRBV7-2 to TRBJ2-5; D ambiguous. The germline gives CDR1 SGHTA, CDR2 FQGNSA. This CDR3 comprises 11 residues. V shed 3 bases and J shed 5 bases, with 4 bases lying between them. CDR3 residues: CASSLWETQYF. Here the CDR3 DNA reads TGTGCCAGCAGCTTGTGGGAGACCCAGTACTTC. Looking up the rest from reference TRBV7-2 and TRBJ2-5 gives the full variable domain: GAGVSQSPSNKVTEKGKDVELRCDPISGHTALYWYRQSLGQGLEFLIYFQGNSAPDKSGLPSDRFSAERTGGSVSTLTIQRTQQEDSAVYLCASSLWETQYFGPGTRLLVL.

A few counts support this clonotype. The chain joins TRBV5-1 to TRBJ2-7, with 8 bases identical to TRBD2. The length of the CDR3 is 15 residues. Germline CDR1 reads SGHRS; CDR2 reads YFSETQ. V was pared by 2 bases and J by 0 bases, with 4 bases of the junction left unmatched. The DNA of the CDR3 is TGCGCCAGCAGCTTTCTAGCGGGCGACTCCTACGAGCAGTACTTC. It is translated as CASSFLAGDSYEQYF.

This clonotype has a handful of counts. V is TRBV28 and J is TRBJ2-1; D remains ambiguous. V was clipped by 5 bases and J by 0 bases, with 8 bases between them. Germline values: CDR1 MDHEN, CDR2 SYDVKM. This CDR3 is 14 amino acids long. CDR3 sequence reads: CASSRLSSYNEQFF. CDR3 nucleotide sequence: TGTGCCAGCAGTCGGCTAAGCTCCTACAATGAGCAGTTCTTC.

This clonotype showed up many times. The chain couples TRBV15 to TRBJ2-1; TRBD1 or TRBD2 may be the D gene (5 bases each). The germline V gene has CDR1 LNHNV and CDR2 YYDKDF (reference sequence). Trimming left V 2 bases short and J 12 bases short, with 23 bases between. The CDR3 contains 16 residues. CDR3 sequence: CATSRLPGTSLGVQFF. CDR3 nucleotide sequence: TGTGCCACCAGCAGACTCCCGGGGACCTCCCTAGGCGTGCAGTTCTTC.

The V gene is TRBV12-3 or TRBV12-4, the J gene TRBJ2-1; no reliable D call. Trimming left V 6 bases short and J 5 bases short, with 11 bases between. This CDR3 is 13 amino acids long. The CDR3 DNA reads TGTGCCAGCAGCCTCCGAGGACACAATGAGCAGTTCTTC. It is translated as CASSLRGHNEQFF.

This chain joins TRBV5-1 and TRBJ2-3; D perhaps matches TRBD2 (6 bases). This CDR3 is built from 15 residues. V lost 6 bases and J lost 0, with 14 bases in between. Germline V gene sequence: CDR1 SGHRS, CDR2 YFSETQ. In DNA form, the CDR3 reads TGCGCCAGCACCCTCCAGAGCGGGAGCACAGATACGCAGTATTTT. This translates into CASTLQSGSTDTQYF.

The rearrangement links TRBV28 to TRBJ2-1; D assignment may be TRBD1 or TRBD2 (5 bases each). CDR3 size: 11 residues. Germline-derived CDR1 and CDR2 are MDHEN and SYDVKM. Trimming left V 6 bases short and J 8 bases short, with 8 bases between. The CDR3 spells CASRRGYEQFF. The CDR3 DNA follows: TGTGCCAGCAGGAGGGGCTATGAGCAGTTCTTC.

The chain recombines TRBV20-1 with TRBJ1-2; D is unclear. V was trimmed by 2 bases and J by 4 bases, leaving 14 bases between them. CDR3 length equals 14 residues. CDR1 is DFQATT, CDR2 SNEGSKA, per germline (reference sequence). This CDR3 reads CSARHLTGLYGYTF. In DNA, the CDR3 is TGCAGTGCTAGACATCTTACGGGCCTCTATGGCTACACCTTC.

This clonotype was detected many times. The chain couples TRBV28 to TRBJ2-1; D gene unclear. The CDR3 totals 15 residues. Germline-derived CDR1 and CDR2 are MDHEN and SYDVKM. Trimming removed 2 bases from V and 9 bases from J, with 17 bases in between. The CDR3 loop is CASSLRQVRRVEQFF. CDR3 coding DNA: TGTGCCAGCAGTTTACGGCAGGTGCGGCGTGTTGAGCAGTTCTTC.

This clonotype was detected only a few times. This chain links TRBV7-9 with TRBJ1-4; D is unclear. Germline V gene sequence: CDR1 SEHNR, CDR2 FQNEAQ (reference sequence). The CDR3 covers 15 residues. V gave up 0 bases and J gave up 2 bases, with 7 bases separating them. The CDR3 region is CASSLAPTTNEKLFF. CDR3 coding DNA: TGTGCCAGCAGCTTAGCCCCCACTACTAATGAAAAACTGTTTTTT.

The V gene is TRBV6-2 or TRBV6-3, the J gene TRBJ2-3; perhaps TRBD1 as D (6 bases). With 8 bases removed from V and 2 bases from J, the gap between germline ends came to 14 bases. The CDR3 is 14 residues long. CDR1 and CDR2 from the germline V gene are MNHEY and SVGEGT. CDR3 region: CASDDRPNTDTQYF. The CDR3 bases are TGTGCCAGCGATGACAGGCCAAACACAGATACGCAGTATTTT.

Ten or more counts support this clonotype. The chain joins TRBV28 to TRBJ2-1; TRBD2 matches 11 bases. CDR1 MDHEN and CDR2 SYDVKM come from the germline V gene. The CDR3 spans 14 residues. Trimming removed 7 bases from V and 4 bases from J; junction bases left unmatched: 3. The CDR3 protein is CASTLAGGYNEQFF. The DNA for the CDR3 is TGTGCCAGCACGCTAGCGGGAGGATACAATGAGCAGTTCTTC.

Many counts were recorded for this clonotype. This chain uses TRBV23-1 with TRBJ2-3, with D unresolved. TRBV23-1 is identified as an open reading frame with a role that is uncertain. The CDR3 sequence is 16 residues long. Trimming stripped 0 bases from V and 5 bases from J, with 15 bases between. The CDR3 sequence is CASSQSPGLEEDTQYF. CDR3 nucleotides: TGCGCCAGCAGTCAATCACCGGGCCTAGAAGAAGATACGCAGTATTTT.

This clonotype was detected a few times. The rearrangement joins TRBV27 to TRBJ2-7, with 7 bases aligning to TRBD1. Germline loops: CDR1 MNHEY, CDR2 SMNVEV (reference sequence). This CDR3 contains 13 residues. V lost 3 bases and J lost 2; bases outside the gene matches: 1. The DNA for the CDR3 is TGTGCCAGCAGTTTCACAGGGGCCTACGAGCAGTACTTC. Translated, it gives CASSFTGAYEQYF.

This clonotype was detected ten times or more. This chain joins TRBV29-1 and TRBJ2-2; either TRBD1 or TRBD2 may supply D (5 bases each). The germline V gene has CDR1 SQVTM and CDR2 ANQGSEA. The CDR3 has 14 residues. Trimming pared 6 bases from V and 0 bases from J, leaving 11 bases between. The CDR3: CSVGTAANTGELFF. Written as DNA, the CDR3 is TGCAGCGTAGGGACGGCCGCGAACACCGGGGAGCTGTTTTTT.

This clonotype was seen many times. This chain uses TRBV7-3 with TRBJ2-5, with D tentatively TRBD2 (5 bases). The CDR3 sequence is 14 residues long. V was trimmed by 2 bases and J by 5 bases, leaving 12 bases between them. Germline values: CDR1 SGHTA, CDR2 FQGTGA. CDR3 bases: TGTGCCAGCAGCTTAGCGGGCAGAGGGGAGACCCAGTACTTC. This encodes CASSLAGRGETQYF.

This clonotype was detected many times. The V and J genes are TRBV7-3 and TRBJ2-1; the match to TRBD2 covers 14 bases. V lost 3 bases and J lost 5; bases outside the gene matches: 3. Germline CDR1 reads SGHTA; CDR2 reads FQGTGA. The CDR3 contains 16 residues. The CDR3: CASSLPGLAGDNEQFF. CDR3 coding DNA: TGTGCCAGCAGCTTGCCGGGACTAGCGGGAGACAATGAGCAGTTCTTC.

This clonotype was counted ten times or more. V gene TRBV20-1 combines with J gene TRBJ2-7; unclear D gene. Trimming removed 0 bases from V and 3 bases from J, with 9 bases in between. CDR3 length equals 13 residues. Germline V gene data show CDR1 as DFQATT and CDR2 as SNEGSKA (reference sequence). CDR3 DNA sequence: TGCAGTGCTAGAGATCAAACTATCTACGAGCAGTACTTC. Residues: CSARDQTIYEQYF.

The chain joins TRBV2 to TRBJ2-6; a weak D match, TRBD1 (6 bases). CDR1 and CDR2 from the germline V gene are SNHLY and FYNNEI. V was shortened by 9 bases and J by 0 bases, with 9 bases between the two germline ends. The CDR3 spans 14 residues. CDR3 coding DNA: TGTGCCAGTCGACAGGCCTCTGGGGCCAACGTCCTGACTTTC. It specifies CASRQASGANVLTF.

The V call is TRBV28, the J call TRBJ1-4; D may be TRBD1 (6 bases). Germline CDR1 MDHEN, CDR2 SYDVKM. This CDR3 comprises 16 residues. V lost 3 bases and J 4 bases, leaving 15 bases between the germline ends. The chain's CDR3 is CASSFYVGGYNEKLFF. CDR3 in DNA: TGTGCCAGCAGTTTTTACGTGGGGGGCTATAATGAAAAACTGTTTTTT.